This record concerns one TCR beta chain sequence. This sample is drawn from a study of blood T cell repertoires in COVID-19. Study information: The analysed material was cDNA or gDNA that came from T cells, B-cell-depleted T cells, or PBMCs.

CDR1 is SGHRS, CDR2 YFSETQ, per germline. There are 16 residues in the CDR3. Trimming at V came to 3 bases and at J to 4 bases, leaving 8 bases not matched to a gene. Some clones are missing from TCRdb's copy, which holds only in-frame ones; the method was immunoSEQ multiplex PCR. Of approximately 230,000 clones detected, approximately 90% appear once; the ten largest clones hold approximately 1.7%. Assignment of participants to cohorts was predicated upon participant-reported clinical history. This TCR was sampled from a man between 40 and 49 years old who had recovered from COVID-19. The chain employs TRBV5-1 and TRBJ1-3, with 9 positions matching TRBD1. Sequencing input: PBMCs or T cells enriched from blood (not recorded which). Written as DNA, the CDR3 is TGCGCCAGCAGCTGGGGGGACAGGGAGTACGGAAACACCATATATTTT. Encoded protein: CASSWGDREYGNTIYF.